The next 18 T cell receptor beta chains were all read from a single sample in a study of blood T cell repertoires in COVID-19. Profiling relied on immunoSEQ multiplex PCR, and the TCRdb table lists in-frame clones only, not all of them. The data hold 98,000 or so clones, with 80% to 90% observed a single time. The specimen sequenced was peripheral blood. The receptors were sampled from a man aged 45-65 years with acute or convalescent COVID-19.

The chain couples TRBV2 to TRBJ2-7; TRBD1 agrees at 9 bases. This CDR3 is built from 14 residues. V shed 9 bases, J shed 9 bases, and the junction held 15 bases outside the gene matches. The germline CDR1 and CDR2 sequences are SNHLY and FYNNEI. The CDR3 here is CARQQGAEAEGQYF. The CDR3 DNA reads TGTGCCAGACAACAGGGGGCGGAAGCGGAGGGGCAGTACTTC. Supplemented by reference TRBV2 and TRBJ2-7, the full variable domain reads EPEVTQTPSHQVTQMGQEVILRCVPISNHLYFYWYRQILGQKVEFLVSFYNNEISEKSEIFDDQFSVERPDGSNFTLKIRSTKLEDSAMYFCARQQGAEAEGQYFGPGTRLTVT.

The rearrangement links TRBV10-3 to TRBJ2-3, with 9 bases fitting TRBD2. V shed 0 bases and J 5 bases; nucleotides not matched to a gene: 3. CDR3 length: 15 residues. Germline V gene sequence: CDR1 ENHRY, CDR2 SYGVKD. CDR3 coding DNA: TGTGCCATCAGTGAGTCGAGCGGGAGGATAGATACGCAGTATTTT. It yields the protein CAISESSGRIDTQYF.

This chain links TRBV3-1 (or the pseudogene TRBV3-2) with TRBJ2-7; no clear D gene. Trimming stripped 3 bases from V and 11 bases from J, with 14 bases between. The CDR3 extends over 12 amino acids. CDR1 is LGHDT, CDR2 YNNKEL, per germline (reference sequence). Here the CDR3 reads CASSQLHGREYF. The DNA for the CDR3 is TGTGCCAGCAGCCAGCTACACGGCCGGGAGTACTTC.

The chain recombines TRBV5-4 with TRBJ2-1; 7 nucleotides align to TRBD2. Unmatched junction bases numbered 7, after V lost 6 bases and J lost 7 bases. Germline CDR1 SGHNT, CDR2 YYREEE (reference sequence). This CDR3 region has 13 residues. The CDR3 bases are TGTGCCAGCACCTCGAGGGAGGGGAATGAGCAGTTCTTC. Translation: CASTSREGNEQFF.

The chain links TRBV9 to TRBJ2-5, with TRBD1 as a possible D gene (6 bases). CDR3 length equals 15 residues. V was shortened by 3 bases and J by 2 bases, with 14 bases between the two germline ends. Germline CDR1 reads SGDLS; CDR2 reads YYNGEE. The DNA of the CDR3 is TGTGCCAGCAGCGCACAGGGATTGTATCAAGAGACCCAGTACTTC. It encodes CASSAQGLYQETQYF. Complete variable domain (other parts from reference TRBV9 and TRBJ2-5): DSGVTQTPKHLITATGQRVTLRCSPRSGDLSVYWYQQSLDQGLQFLIQYYNGEERAKGNILERFSAQQFPDLHSELNLSSLELGDSALYFCASSAQGLYQETQYFGPGTRLLVL.

The chain joins TRBV29-1 to TRBJ2-7, with a tentative D call TRBD1 (6 bases). The CDR3 consists of 12 residues. Germline lookup yields CDR1 SQVTM and CDR2 ANQGSEA. The germline V and J ends were trimmed by 6 bases and 2 bases, with 11 bases remaining between them. DNA for the CDR3: TGCAGCGTGAGGGGGATTGCCTACGAGCAGTACTTC. This codes for CSVRGIAYEQYF.

The J gene is TRBJ2-2, the V gene TRBV25-1, with D perhaps TRBD2 (5 bases). Germline V CDR1 and CDR2: MGHDK, SYGVNS. V lost 0 bases and J lost 5, with 13 bases in between. The CDR3 length is 16 residues. This CDR3 reads CASSEYGSVTTGELFF. In DNA form, the CDR3 reads TGTGCCAGCAGTGAATATGGTAGCGTGACGACCGGGGAGCTGTTTTTT.

The chain's CDR3 is CASSLRENDNEQFF. The CDR3 nucleotides are TGTGCCAGCAGTTTGCGGGAGAACGACAATGAGCAGTTCTTC. The chain combines TRBV28 with TRBJ2-1; 7 nucleotides match TRBD2. Trimming cost V 3 bases and J 5 bases; bases outside gene matches: 4. The CDR3 is 14 residues long. The germline V gene encodes CDR1 MDHEN and CDR2 SYDVKM.

The chain combines TRBV29-1 with TRBJ2-1; D uncertain. V was pared by 4 bases and J by 4 bases, with 5 bases between. CDR1 and CDR2 (germline): SQVTM, ANQGSEA. The CDR3 runs to 11 residues. The CDR3 protein is CSVGTYNEQFF. CDR3 coding DNA: TGCAGCGTTGGCACATACAATGAGCAGTTCTTC.

The V call is TRBV5-1, the J call TRBJ2-1; 12 bases align to TRBD2. The CDR3 length is 16 residues. Trimming at V came to 7 bases and at J to 5 bases, leaving 10 bases not matched to a gene. Germline CDR1 reads SGHRS; CDR2 reads YFSETQ. The CDR3 loop is CASGRGLAGQDNEQFF. CDR3 bases: TGCGCCAGCGGCAGAGGACTAGCGGGACAAGACAATGAGCAGTTCTTC.

The J gene is TRBJ2-4, the V gene TRBV11-2; 7 bases map to TRBD2. The trim removed 5 bases at V and 2 bases at J, leaving 6 bases unmatched. Looked up from germline, CDR1 is SGHAT and CDR2 is FQNNGV. CDR3 length equals 15 residues. The CDR3 nucleotides are TGTGCCAGCAGCACACCCGGGACTACCAAAAACATTCAGTACTTC. This sequence encodes CASSTPGTTKNIQYF.

The chain employs TRBV11-2 and TRBJ2-7, with no clear D. The CDR3 consists of 13 residues. With 5 bases removed from V and 3 bases from J, the gap between germline ends came to 11 bases. The germline CDR1 and CDR2 sequences are SGHAT and FQNNGV. The CDR3 loop reads CASSPSPSYEQYF. CDR3 DNA sequence: TGTGCCAGCAGCCCCTCCCCGAGCTACGAGCAGTACTTC.

The chain combines TRBV4-1 with TRBJ2-7; 10 bases line up with TRBD1. The CDR3 has 14 residues. CDR1 and CDR2 (germline): MGHRA, YSYEKL. V gave up 5 bases and J gave up 2 bases; unmatched junction bases: 3. CDR3 bases: TGCGCCAGCAGCACCGGGACAGGGGCCTACGAGCAGTACTTC. Protein sequence: CASSTGTGAYEQYF.

This clone was counted a few times. This rearrangement joins TRBV19 to TRBJ2-7, with unresolved D. Trimming cost V 5 bases and J 3 bases, with 14 bases left between them. Germline V gene data show CDR1 as LNHDA and CDR2 as SQIVND (reference sequence). The CDR3 totals 14 residues. This CDR3 reads CASSSQIGRYEQYF. DNA for the CDR3: TGTGCCAGTAGTTCCCAGATTGGTCGCTACGAGCAGTACTTC.

The V gene is TRBV25-1, the J gene TRBJ2-5; 9 bases agree with TRBD1. Germline CDR1 and CDR2: MGHDK and SYGVNS. The CDR3 is made up of 14 amino acids. J was trimmed by 4 bases and V by 4 bases; bases with no gene match: 4. The CDR3 sequence is CASSGGQGGETQYF. DNA of the CDR3: TGTGCCAGCAGTGGGGGACAGGGAGGAGAGACCCAGTACTTC. Drawing the rest from reference TRBV25-1 and TRBJ2-5, the complete variable domain is EADIYQTPRYLVIGTGKKITLECSQTMGHDKMYWYQQDPGMELHLIHYSYGVNSTEKGDLSSESTVSRIRTEHFPLTLESARPSHTSQYLCASSGGQGGETQYFGPGTRLLVL.

The chain couples TRBV5-8 to TRBJ2-7; TRBD2 is a possible D gene (6 bases). Germline CDR1 and CDR2: SGHTS and YDEGEE. Trimming stripped 5 bases from V and 6 bases from J, with 21 bases between. The CDR3 loop spans 15 amino acids. In DNA form, the CDR3 reads TGTGCCAGCAGACCTCCGGGGACTCCTTCAGGCGAGCAGTACTTC. Translated: CASRPPGTPSGEQYF.

The chain uses TRBV5-1 and TRBJ2-7, with D possibly matching TRBD1 (6 bases). Germline CDR1 SGHRS, CDR2 YFSETQ. CDR3 size: 14 residues. V lost 0 bases and J lost 3, with 10 bases in between. DNA for the CDR3: TGCGCCAGCAGCTTGGAGGGCAGGGGCTACGAGCAGTACTTC. Protein product: CASSLEGRGYEQYF.

This rearrangement joins TRBV19 to TRBJ1-5; TRBD1 matches at 11 bases. Germline V CDR1 and CDR2: LNHDA, SQIVND (reference sequence). The CDR3 sequence is 18 residues long. With V trimmed by 7 bases and J by 0 bases, 11 bases remained unmatched. The CDR3 DNA reads TGTGCCAGTATTGGGGGACAGGGGGGACTTTATAGCAATCAGCCCCAGCATTTT. Translating gives CASIGGQGGLYSNQPQHF.